The 11 T cell receptor beta chains presented below share a single source sample, sequenced in a study of T-cell memory formation after mild COVID-19. TCRdb re-derived calls from the 5' RACE reads in MiXCR, one entry per CDR3 protein. This table holds 560,000 or so distinct CDR3 sequences, 17% found once. The sample taken for sequencing was PBMCs or a T cell subset sorted from them (not recorded which). The receptors were gathered from an adult woman who had mild COVID-19 (a few samples of this study predate the infection). Cell type and time point are not known.

The chain employs TRBV7-9 and TRBJ2-4; D is tentatively TRBD1 or TRBD2 (7 bases each). The V gene lost 7 bases and the J gene lost 2 bases, with 18 bases spanning the gap. CDR3 length: 16 amino acids. Germline values: CDR1 SEHNR, CDR2 FQNEAQ (reference sequence). As DNA, the CDR3 is TGTGCCAGCAAAGAGGGAGGGGGCGGAACCAAAAACATTCAGTACTTC. Its translation: CASKEGGGGTKNIQYF. Using reference TRBV7-9 and TRBJ2-4 for the parts outside the CDR3, the full variable domain is DTGVSQNPRHKITKRGQNVTFRCDPISEHNRLYWYRQTLGQGPEFLTYFQNEAQLEKSRLLSDRFSAERPKGSFSTLEIQRTEQGDSAMYLCASKEGGGGTKNIQYFGAGTRLSVL.

This chain links TRBV20-1 with TRBJ1-3, with D hard to call. The CDR3 runs to 13 residues. Trimming cost V 2 bases and J 2 bases, with 7 bases left between them. Germline V CDR1 and CDR2: DFQATT, SNEGSKA (reference sequence). The chain's CDR3 is CSARLSPGNTIYF. The CDR3 nucleotides are TGCAGTGCTAGACTCTCGCCTGGAAACACCATATATTTT.

There are a few counts of this clonotype. Here the CDR3 DNA reads TGTGCCAGCAGCTCCGACACGTTCGCCGGCTACACCTTC. This codes for CASSSDTFAGYTF. The chain couples TRBV7-9 to TRBJ1-2; D is undetermined. Trimming cost V 4 bases and J 8 bases, with 14 bases left between them. Looked up from germline, CDR1 is SEHNR and CDR2 is FQNEAQ (reference sequence). The CDR3 covers 13 residues.

This clonotype was recorded a few times. CDR3 bases: TGTGCCATCAGTGAGTCGACGCCGGGGAGCGGTGGCTACACCTTC. It codes for CAISESTPGSGGYTF. The chain joins TRBV10-3 to TRBJ1-2; unclear D gene. CDR1 and CDR2 from the germline V gene are ENHRY and SYGVKD. V lost 0 bases to trimming and J lost 7 bases, with 15 bases between them. The CDR3 extends over 15 amino acids.

This clonotype was detected ten times or more. The genes are TRBV5-1 and TRBJ2-2, with D unclear. The CDR3 spans 14 residues. V was clipped by 0 bases and J by 2 bases, with 5 bases between them. CDR1 and CDR2 from the germline V gene are SGHRS and YFSETQ. CDR3 sequence (DNA): TGCGCCAGCAGCTTGGCAGTTAACACCGGGGAGCTGTTTTTT. Translation gives CASSLAVNTGELFF.

Only a few counts were recorded for this clonotype. V usage is TRBV10-3 and J usage is TRBJ1-2; 10 bases agree with TRBD1. This CDR3 region has 14 residues. The germline V gene has CDR1 ENHRY and CDR2 SYGVKD. The V segment lost 6 bases and the J segment 6 bases; nucleotides outside the gene matches: 7. The CDR3 sequence: CAISRTGGGDGYTF. The CDR3 nucleotides are TGTGCCATCAGCCGGACAGGGGGAGGTGATGGCTACACCTTC.

The sample holds a few counts of this clonotype. The gene calls are TRBV6-2 or TRBV6-3 and TRBJ1-1; D ambiguous. V lost 0 bases to trimming and J lost 0 bases, with 20 bases between them. CDR1 is MNHEY and CDR2 is SVGEGT in the germline V gene. The CDR3 covers 19 residues. This CDR3 reads CASSYSPRLNRLMNTEAFF. Written as DNA, the CDR3 is TGTGCCAGCAGTTACTCGCCACGGCTAAACCGTCTAATGAACACTGAAGCTTTCTTT.

This sequence joins TRBV12-5 and TRBJ1-2; D not resolved. The ends were cut back, 1 base at V and 8 bases at J, with 23 bases in the middle. Germline V lookup: CDR1 LGHNT, CDR2 FRNRAP. This CDR3 is built from 17 residues. CDR3 loop: CASGLEGRGYEGRGYTF. The CDR3 DNA reads TGTGCTAGTGGTTTGGAGGGCAGAGGGTATGAGGGTCGAGGCTACACCTTC.

This clonotype was counted only a few times. The genes are TRBV7-8 and TRBJ1-1; weak D call: TRBD1 (5 bases). The CDR3 covers 13 residues. V dropped 5 bases and J dropped 2 bases, with 9 bases sitting between them. Germline V gene sequence: CDR1 SGHVS, CDR2 FQNEAQ. The CDR3 DNA reads TGTGCCAGCAGCCAGACAGCAAACACTGAAGCTTTCTTT. It specifies CASSQTANTEAFF.

This chain joins TRBV4-2 and TRBJ1-5; D is unclear. V was cut by 0 bases and J by 5 bases, with 11 bases left in between. CDR1 is LGHNA, CDR2 YNFKEQ, per germline. This CDR3 contains 15 residues. This chain's CDR3 is CASSQDFSTDQPQHF. For the CDR3, the DNA is TGTGCCAGCAGCCAAGATTTCTCAACCGATCAGCCCCAGCATTTT.

The V gene is TRBV27, the J gene TRBJ2-3; D unclear. The germline V gene has CDR1 MNHEY and CDR2 SMNVEV (reference sequence). The V and J ends lost 5 bases and 6 bases respectively, with 12 bases between them. The CDR3 totals 13 residues. Here the CDR3 reads CASSPVGSDTQYF. CDR3 nucleotides: TGTGCCAGCAGTCCCGTGGGTTCGGATACGCAGTATTTT.